This TCR beta chain emerged from a study of cytomegalovirus exposure and HLA in healthy donors. The PCR employed 60 Vbeta primers together with 13 Jbeta primers. Sequencing was performed with immunoSEQ multiplex PCR; in TCRdb, only in-frame clones are kept and a portion is missing. This table holds about 110,000 clones, 75% found once. The sample was PBMCs. The source of this sequence is a male donor in good health and CMV-seropositive.

CDR3 in amino acids: CASSVTTDPYNEQFF. The CDR3 coding sequence is TGTGCCAGCAGTGTTACGACAGATCCCTACAATGAGCAGTTCTTC. V usage is TRBV5-4 and J usage is TRBJ2-1; D might be TRBD1 (5 bases). CDR1 and CDR2 from the germline V gene are SGHNT and YYREEE (reference sequence). Trimming removed 5 bases at V and 2 bases at J, with 14 bases between. The CDR3 consists of 15 residues.